This T cell receptor (beta chain) was sequenced in a study of blood T cells in healthy people across ages. Broader study findings: Donor CMV status, an unknown factor, possibly confounded changes in expanded clonotypes. TCR beta diversity per million T cells fell roughly linearly with age.

The CDR3 length is 14 residues. V lost 4 bases and J lost 2; bases outside the gene matches: 3. CDR1 is ENHRY, CDR2 SYGVKD, per germline. Comment on this clonotype: The antigen is not known.

Through a sample-barcoded 5' primer and a J-beta primer mix, a second PCR was run for roughly 6 to 12 cycles. TCRdb processed the 5' RACE reads anew with MiXCR; each CDR3 protein has one entry. The table has some 760,000 distinct CDR3 sequences, about 25% seen once. This sample was shared with a second study, whose subject was T cells of mothers and their children. That source reports: Both sample barcodes and 2-4 random nucleotides came from the M1S primer of the second PCR. There were over 8.5 million TCR beta CDR3 reads from each mother and roughly 3 million from each child.

The sample comprised blood. This TCR was sampled from a boy aged 5 to 17 in good health. The chain has TRBV10-3 and TRBJ2-5; 8 positions match TRBD2. DNA of the CDR3: TGTGCCATCAGTGGTCCTAGCGGGCAAGAGACCCAGTACTTC. The encoded protein is CAISGPSGQETQYF.